Sequencing of this T cell receptor beta chain was carried out in a study of T cell responses to AZD1222 COVID-19 vaccine. Study summary: Researchers grouped second doses given at about 4 or about 12 weeks into one pool. Findings of the study overall: Baseline seropositivity characterized only 5 or 6 AZD1222 recipients. Most donors were white British, females outnumbered males, and clonal diversity was possibly underestimated.

V shed 2 bases and J shed 8 bases, with 9 bases lying between them. The CDR3 contains 12 residues. The germline V gene encodes CDR1 SNHLY and CDR2 FYNNEI. Regarding this clone: Its antigen is still unknown.

Some clones are missing from TCRdb's copy, which holds only in-frame ones; the method was immunoSEQ multiplex PCR. The sample consists of 150,000 to 200,000 clones, 90% of them appearing once. V and J are TRBV2 and TRBJ1-1; D remains ambiguous. This sample comprised peripheral blood, obtained on day 0 of AZD1222 vaccination. The receptor comes from an adult in good health. CDR3 loop: CASSERLTEAFF. The CDR3 DNA reads as TGTGCCAGCAGTGAAAGGCTGACGGAAGCTTTCTTT.